The present T cell receptor (beta chain) was sequenced within a study of cytomegalovirus exposure and HLA in healthy donors. Findings and caveats of the study: Subsequent analysis found a tendency for first-cohort TCR clusters to co-occur within the 120 or so validation repertoires. In vitro checks showed that a few CMV-associated chains really do target CMV antigens.

Assay: immunoSEQ multiplex PCR; the TCRdb copy retains only in-frame clones and omits some. The sample has roughly 50,000 clones, 93% seen once. The donors were part of the validation cohort of 100 to 150 subjects. That cohort was separate from the first cohort, which comprised 670 or so subjects. In germline, CDR1 is MDHEN, CDR2 SYDVKM. V lost 5 bases to trimming and J lost 5 bases, with 15 bases between them. This CDR3 contains 15 residues. As regards this clone: The antigen is undetermined.

The chain has TRBV28 and TRBJ1-4; D gene uncertain. This clonotype originated in a woman aged 18-35 years in good health and CMV-seropositive. What was sequenced was PBMCs. The CDR3 region has the DNA TGTGCCAGCAGTCCCTCGAGGGCCTTAAATGAAAAACTGTTTTTT. This gives the protein CASSPSRALNEKLFF.